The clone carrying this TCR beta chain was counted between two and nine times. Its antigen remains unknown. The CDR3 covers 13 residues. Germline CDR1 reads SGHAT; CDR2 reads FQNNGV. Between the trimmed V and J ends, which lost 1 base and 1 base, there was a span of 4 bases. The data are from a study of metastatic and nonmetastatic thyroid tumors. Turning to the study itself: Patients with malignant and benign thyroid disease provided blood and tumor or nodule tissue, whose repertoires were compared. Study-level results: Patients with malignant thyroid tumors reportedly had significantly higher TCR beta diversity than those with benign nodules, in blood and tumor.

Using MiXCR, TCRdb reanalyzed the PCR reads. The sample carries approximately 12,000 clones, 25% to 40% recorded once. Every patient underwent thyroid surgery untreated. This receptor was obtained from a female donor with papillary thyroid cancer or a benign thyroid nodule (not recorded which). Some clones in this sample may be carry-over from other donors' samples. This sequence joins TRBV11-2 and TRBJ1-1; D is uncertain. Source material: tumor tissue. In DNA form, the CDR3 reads TGTGCCAGCAGCTTAGGACAGAACACTGAAGCTTTCTTT. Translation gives CASSLGQNTEAFF.